This T cell receptor beta chain was documented in a study of blood T cell repertoires in COVID-19. Germline V CDR1 and CDR2: SNHLY, FYNNEI. The CDR3 is 15 amino acids. V lost 11 bases to trimming and J lost 4 bases; unmatched junction nucleotides: 15. Authors' methods: Reference gene primer amplification gave nucleated cell count estimates. Generated by immunoSEQ multiplex PCR, the TCRdb table keeps only in-frame clones and is missing some. D and trimming were read from the DNA, whereas the V and J calls and clone size are those reported in that table. Here the sample spans 180,000 or so clones, around nine tenths being singletons.

Sequenced: peripheral blood. This sequence was found in a man in his forties with acute or convalescent COVID-19. This rearrangement joins TRBV2 to TRBJ2-7; 9 positions match TRBD1. CDR3 bases: TGTGCCCCCGTACCCCCGAACAGGGGGCCATACGAGCAGTACTTC. Its protein product is CAPVPPNRGPYEQYF.